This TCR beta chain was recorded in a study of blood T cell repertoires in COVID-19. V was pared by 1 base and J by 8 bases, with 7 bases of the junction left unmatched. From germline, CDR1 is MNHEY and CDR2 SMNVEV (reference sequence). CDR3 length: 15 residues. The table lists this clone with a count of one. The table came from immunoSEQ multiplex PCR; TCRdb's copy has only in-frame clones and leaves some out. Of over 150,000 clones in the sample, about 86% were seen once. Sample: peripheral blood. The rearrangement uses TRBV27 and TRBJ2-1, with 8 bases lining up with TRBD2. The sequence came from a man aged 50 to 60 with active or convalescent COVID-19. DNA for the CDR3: TGTGCCAGCAGTTTATTCGGGGGGGGAGGATATGAGCAGTTCTTC. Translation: CASSLFGGGGYEQFF.